This is a list of T cell receptor beta chains from one sample in a study of blood T cell repertoires in COVID-19. The assay was immunoSEQ multiplex PCR, and TCRdb's table has in-frame clones only and misses some. The sample records approximately 300,000 clones, roughly nine tenths being singletons. Source material: PBMCs or T cells enriched from blood (not recorded which). These receptors were taken from a woman aged 25-40 years who had recovered from COVID-19. CDR3s include the opening cysteine and the closing phenylalanine or tryptophan.

j_call | v_call | cdr3_length | cdr3_aa
TRBJ1-1 | TRBV9 | 13 | CASSPRRDTEAFF
TRBJ2-3 | TRBV18 | 15 | CASSQTQVGTDTQYF
TRBJ1-2 | TRBV2 | 16 | CASSETITGYLYGYTF
TRBJ2-1 | TRBV29-1 | 12 | CSVPTGPPEEFF
TRBJ2-2 | TRBV11-3 | 15 | CASSLGQANTGELFF
TRBJ2-7 | TRBV5-8 | 16 | CASSTRTGTGYYEQYF
TRBJ2-7 | TRBV7-9 | 16 | CASSFGTGGILYEQYF
TRBJ1-2 | TRBV7-9 | 16 | CASSRDPRRGDYGYTF
TRBJ1-3 | TRBV9 | 16 | CASSETGTGSGNTIYF
TRBJ1-4 | TRBV5-4 | 13 | CASSYRHEEKLFF
TRBJ2-3 | TRBV19 | 15 | CASSVRSGSTDTQYF
TRBJ2-7 | TRBV19 | 14 | CASSISRASYEQYF
TRBJ2-5 | TRBV11-1 | 15 | CASSLRTGIQETQYF
TRBJ1-2 | TRBV4-3 | 13 | CASSQGGNYGYTF
TRBJ2-2 | TRBV4-1 | 16 | CASRPSILGGAGELFF
TRBJ1-5 | TRBV2 | 16 | CASSVAGGRGNQPQHF
TRBJ1-5 | TRBV5-1 | 14 | CASSFGDYNQPQHF
TRBJ1-1 | TRBV7-9 | 15 | CASSTRTGLNTEAFF